These T cell receptor beta chains were read from a single sample in a study of blood T cell repertoires in COVID-19. Libraries were prepared by immunoSEQ multiplex PCR; TCRdb keeps only in-frame clonotypes and omits some of them. The data show tens of thousands of clones, with approximately 87% seen just once and about 25% held by the top ten. The sample taken for sequencing was peripheral blood. Receptors originate from a man in his fifties with active or convalescent COVID-19. The CDR3 runs from the conserved cysteine through the conserved F or W. The size entry is marked missing in some rows and otherwise reads once, few, many or a size class.

v_call	clone_size	j_call	cdr3_aa
TRBV11-3	NA	TRBJ1-1	CASSSSGKGAFF
TRBV28	NA	TRBJ1-1	CASSSTATGVRETEAFF
TRBV5-1	NA	TRBJ1-2	CASSFGQGTDNYGYTF
TRBV10-3	once	TRBJ2-3	CAISEPSRTGLFTDTQYF
TRBV19	NA	TRBJ2-5	CASRDSGRRIRETQYF
TRBV2	NA	TRBJ1-5	CASRGGNQPQHF
TRBV20-1	NA	TRBJ2-5	CSPFQGKTQYF
TRBV6-5	NA	TRBJ1-6	CASSDSGGLDSPLHF
TRBV2	NA	TRBJ2-1	CASSGGTSGFSEQFF
TRBV18	NA	TRBJ1-1	CASSPPGRGTEAFF
TRBV9	NA	TRBJ2-1	CASSVTGEGFNEQFF
TRBV18	once	TRBJ1-1	CASSPQQGEAFF
TRBV6-2/TRBV6-3	NA	TRBJ1-4	CASSYRGREKLFF
TRBV30	NA	TRBJ2-5	CAWSVGGLNEETQYF
TRBV7-6	NA	TRBJ1-1	CASSLAGQGTNTEAFF
TRBV29-1	few	TRBJ2-5	CSVLGDSQETQYF
TRBV6-2/TRBV6-3	few	TRBJ1-2	CASSYFDMNYGYTF
TRBV4-1	NA	TRBJ1-5	CASSLERGANQPQHF
TRBV4-1	NA	TRBJ1-3	CASSQDRSGNTIYF
TRBV6-1	NA	TRBJ2-1	CASSDRQGLEQFF
TRBV6-6	NA	TRBJ1-3	CASLLGQGAGGNTIYF
TRBV11-2	NA	TRBJ1-6	CASSLGTGGRLYNSPLHF
TRBV6-6	NA	TRBJ1-1	CASSYDRGNTEAFF
TRBV7-3	NA	TRBJ1-2	CASSLGRGGYTF
TRBV5-6	few	TRBJ2-7	CASSFPGTGSEQYF
TRBV24-1	NA	TRBJ2-7	CATSDSQGTSGIYEQYF
TRBV2	NA	TRBJ1-5	CASRRSSGDNQPQHF
TRBV3-1/TRBV3-2	NA	TRBJ1-2	CASSQPDMIGGYTF
TRBV11-2	NA	TRBJ2-5	CASSLGGGQETQYF
TRBV30	once	TRBJ2-1	CAWRDRTSLFEQFF
TRBV18	NA	TRBJ1-5	CASSPGQTSNQPQHF
TRBV7-3	NA	TRBJ2-7	CASSFEREGEQYF
TRBV28	NA	TRBJ1-3	CASSNWDRAGNTIYF
TRBV30	NA	TRBJ2-7	CAGTSGSYEQYF
TRBV5-1	NA	TRBJ1-6	CASSLDPLGQSSYNSPLHF
TRBV20-1	NA	TRBJ1-4	CSASRGLASNEKLFF
TRBV19	NA	TRBJ1-2	CASIQDSTGYGYTF
TRBV6-5	NA	TRBJ1-2	CASRTTGGDPYGYTF